The 32 T cell receptor beta chains in this list originate from one sample, sequenced in a study of CD8 T cells in ankylosing spondylitis. Study observations and caveats: Within ankylosing spondylitis blood, a TCR beta motif made up of several highly homologous variants appeared to be characteristic.

These receptors' antigens are unknown. TCRdb re-called the 5' RACE reads with MiXCR, one entry per CDR3 protein. Altogether a few hundred thousand distinct CDR3 sequences are present, roughly 8% being singletons, with the ten largest covering roughly 15%. Specimen: blood, either unsorted or a sorted T cell fraction (not recorded which). These receptors were collected from a male donor with ankylosing spondylitis.

This clonotype has more than one count but fewer than ten. This chain links TRBV5-1 with TRBJ2-5; D is uncertain. Trimming removed 4 bases at V and 7 bases at J, with 8 bases between. CDR1 and CDR2 from the germline V gene are SGHRS and YFSETQ. The CDR3 contains 11 residues. This CDR3 is CASSRDGTQYF. CDR3 DNA sequence: TGCGCCAGCAGCCGCGATGGGACCCAGTACTTC.

The chain has TRBV2 and TRBJ2-7; 8 nucleotides match TRBD2. V was clipped by 2 bases and J by 8 bases; unmatched bases: 8. The CDR3 length is 14 residues. Germline values: CDR1 SNHLY, CDR2 FYNNEI. CDR3 region: CASSEISGAWKQYF. CDR3 in DNA: TGTGCCAGCAGTGAAATTAGCGGGGCCTGGAAGCAGTACTTC.

V is TRBV28 and J is TRBJ2-1; D assignment may be TRBD1 or TRBD2 (6 bases each). Germline lookup yields CDR1 MDHEN and CDR2 SYDVKM. The V end was cut by 7 bases, the J end by 2 bases, with 9 bases between. This CDR3 is built from 13 residues. In DNA form, the CDR3 reads TGTGCCAGCACGGGGGCGACCTACAATGAGCAGTTCTTC. Its protein is CASTGATYNEQFF.

At least ten counts were recorded for this clonotype. The genes are TRBV29-1 and TRBJ2-5; 7 bases align to TRBD2. The V gene end was trimmed by 4 bases and the J gene end by 4 bases; junction bases not matched to a gene: 3. Germline values: CDR1 SQVTM, CDR2 ANQGSEA. This CDR3 is built from 12 residues. CDR3 DNA sequence: TGCAGCGTTGGCGGGAGAGGAGAGACCCAGTACTTC. Protein sequence: CSVGGRGETQYF. The variable domain in full, completed from reference TRBV29-1 and TRBJ2-5, reads SAVISQKPSRDICQRGTSLTIQCQVDSQVTMMFWYRQQPGQSLTLIATANQGSEATYESGFVIDKFPISRPNLTFSTLTVSNMSPEDSSIYLCSVGGRGETQYFGPGTRLLVL.

There are many counts of this clonotype. The J gene is TRBJ2-3, the V gene TRBV28; D not resolved. The V end was cut by 4 bases, the J end by 0 bases, with 8 bases between. The CDR3 has 14 amino acids. Looked up from germline, CDR1 is MDHEN and CDR2 is SYDVKM. The CDR3 here is CASSWRASTDTQYF. DNA for the CDR3: TGTGCCAGCAGTTGGCGAGCAAGCACAGATACGCAGTATTTT.

This clonotype was observed a few times. The chain carries TRBV20-1 and TRBJ2-1, with a weak D call TRBD2 (5 bases). The V gene's germline CDR1 is DFQATT and CDR2 SNEGSKA (reference sequence). V was trimmed by 6 bases and J by 7 bases, leaving 10 bases between them. This CDR3 contains 11 residues. The CDR3 DNA is TGCAGTGCCCCCACTAGGAATGAGCAGTTCTTC. Protein: CSAPTRNEQFF.

In its sample, this clonotype was seen many times. This rearrangement joins TRBV5-1 to TRBJ1-6; 8 nucleotides agree with TRBD1. With V trimmed by 0 bases and J by 7 bases, 3 bases remained unmatched. Germline-derived CDR1 and CDR2 are SGHRS and YFSETQ. The CDR3 covers 15 residues. CDR3 region: CASSLEAGGNSPLHF. CDR3 coding DNA: TGCGCCAGCAGCTTGGAGGCAGGGGGCAATTCACCCCTCCACTTT.

This chain joins TRBV5-6 and TRBJ2-1; no reliable D call. V gave up 2 bases and J gave up 8 bases, with 11 bases separating them. The CDR3 spans 13 residues. The V gene's germline CDR1 is SGHDT and CDR2 YYEEEE. The CDR3: CASSFGLTDEQFF. The CDR3 nucleotides read TGTGCCAGCAGCTTCGGGCTGACGGATGAGCAGTTCTTC.

This clonotype has at least ten counts. The V call is TRBV4-1, the J call TRBJ2-7; 7 bases line up with TRBD1. V gave up 2 bases and J gave up 0 bases; unmatched junction bases: 1. The CDR3 runs 14 residues. Germline values: CDR1 MGHRA, CDR2 YSYEKL. CDR3 bases: TGCGCCAGCAGCCAAAGACAGGGCTCCTACGAGCAGTACTTC. It encodes CASSQRQGSYEQYF.

There are many counts of this clonotype. The V call is TRBV5-1, the J call TRBJ2-3; D remains ambiguous. With 1 base removed from V and 2 bases from J, the gap between germline ends came to 8 bases. Germline assignment: CDR1 SGHRS and CDR2 YFSETQ. There are 14 residues in the CDR3. In DNA, the CDR3 is TGCGCCAGCAGCTTGCCCCCCACCACAGATACGCAGTATTTT. This codes for CASSLPPTTDTQYF.

This clonotype was observed at least ten times. The chain combines TRBV20-1 with TRBJ2-1; TRBD2 matches at 7 bases. The CDR3 runs to 16 residues. Germline CDR1 is DFQATT and CDR2 is SNEGSKA (reference sequence). Trimming removed 0 bases from V and 4 bases from J; junction bases left unmatched: 9. This chain's CDR3 is CSARDPTGGSYNEQFF. The CDR3 region has the DNA TGCAGTGCTAGAGATCCGACGGGAGGATCATACAATGAGCAGTTCTTC.

The V and J genes are TRBV10-3 and TRBJ1-2, with unresolved D. Trimming pared 4 bases from V and 4 bases from J, leaving 16 bases between. CDR1 ENHRY and CDR2 SYGVKD come from the germline V gene. This CDR3 has 15 amino acids. CDR3 amino acids: CAISAETVPAYGYTF. CDR3 nucleotide sequence: TGTGCCATCAGTGCCGAAACAGTTCCCGCCTATGGCTACACCTTC.

The rearrangement joins TRBV20-1 to TRBJ1-2; 9 nucleotides match TRBD1. J gave up 6 bases and V 6 bases, and 14 bases lay outside the gene matches. Germline V lookup: CDR1 DFQATT, CDR2 SNEGSKA (reference sequence). The CDR3 contains 15 residues. CDR3 in DNA: TGCAGTGCCAACGGCCCGGGACAGGGTGCCGATGGCTACACCTTC. Translation: CSANGPGQGADGYTF.

CDR3 DNA: TGCGCCAGCCGCCGGGACAGGGCCCTAAGAGAGACCCAGTACTTC. As protein: CASRRDRALRETQYF. The genes are TRBV5-1 and TRBJ2-5; 9 bases align to TRBD1. The trim removed 7 bases at V and 4 bases at J, leaving 11 bases unmatched. This CDR3 has 15 amino acids. Germline V lookup: CDR1 SGHRS, CDR2 YFSETQ.

This chain links TRBV27 with TRBJ1-1; possibly TRBD1 for D (5 bases). Trimming left V 7 bases short and J 4 bases short, with 19 bases between. The germline CDR1 and CDR2 sequences are MNHEY and SMNVEV (reference sequence). The CDR3 extends over 15 amino acids. CDR3 region: CASTLVGGTGTEAFF. CDR3 bases: TGTGCCAGCACCCTGGTGGGGGGGACGGGCACTGAAGCTTTCTTT.

The CDR3 spells CASSQTGQNTEAFF. The DNA for the CDR3 is TGTGCCAGCAGCCAAACTGGACAAAACACTGAAGCTTTCTTT. The J gene is TRBJ1-1, the V gene TRBV3-1; tentatively, D is TRBD1 (5 bases). V gave up 2 bases and J gave up 2 bases, with 9 bases separating them. The V gene's germline CDR1 is LGHDT and CDR2 YNNKEL (reference sequence). CDR3 length equals 14 residues.

Only a few counts were recorded for this clonotype. The rearrangement links TRBV27 to TRBJ1-5; D is ambiguous. V shed 0 bases and J shed 5 bases, with 5 bases lying between them. The CDR3 loop spans 13 amino acids. Germline lookup yields CDR1 MNHEY and CDR2 SMNVEV (reference sequence). CDR3 residues: CASSLSWDQPQHF. The CDR3 nucleotides are TGTGCCAGCAGTTTATCGTGGGATCAGCCCCAGCATTTT.

There are a few counts of this clonotype. This rearrangement joins TRBV6-5 to TRBJ2-1; 14 positions agree with TRBD2. Germline lookup yields CDR1 MNHEY and CDR2 SVGAGI. V shed 1 base, J shed 3 bases, and the junction held 5 bases outside the gene matches. CDR3 length equals 18 residues. CDR3 sequence reads: CASSYWGLAGVYYNEQFF. CDR3 nucleotide sequence: TGTGCCAGCAGTTACTGGGGACTAGCGGGAGTGTACTACAATGAGCAGTTCTTC.

This clonotype was seen only a few times. The chain employs TRBV12-3 or TRBV12-4 and TRBJ2-1; D is possibly TRBD1 or TRBD2 (5 bases each). This CDR3 is built from 14 residues. V lost 7 bases to trimming and J lost 7 bases, with 17 bases between them. CDR3 residues: CASTPGPRPNEQFF. In nucleotides, the CDR3 is TGTGCCAGCACCCCGGGACCTCGGCCGAATGAGCAGTTCTTC.

V gene TRBV4-1 combines with J gene TRBJ2-7; 7 bases fit TRBD2. After removal of 2 bases from V and 0 bases from J, the junction contained 7 bases not matched to a gene. CDR3 size: 16 residues. Germline CDR1 and CDR2: MGHRA and YSYEKL. CDR3 sequence (DNA): TGCGCCAGCAGCCAACTCCCGGGACTACGCTCCTACGAGCAGTACTTC. Its protein product is CASSQLPGLRSYEQYF.

This clonotype has a handful of counts. The chain couples TRBV7-3 to TRBJ1-1; D unresolved. The V end was cut by 1 base, the J end by 6 bases, with 12 bases between. Germline-derived CDR1 and CDR2 are SGHTA and FQGTGA. The CDR3 has 14 residues. The CDR3 DNA reads TGTGCCAGCAGCTTAAGCGGTCAGGCTGCTGAAGCTTTCTTT. Its translation is CASSLSGQAAEAFF. Variable domain in full (rest from reference TRBV7-3 and TRBJ1-1): GAGVSQTPSNKVTEKGKYVELRCDPISGHTALYWYRQSLGQGPEFLIYFQGTGAADDSGLPNDRFFAVRPEGSVSTLKIQRTERGDSAVYLCASSLSGQAAEAFFGQGTRLTVV.

This clonotype has just a few counts. The rearrangement links TRBV14 to TRBJ2-3; a possible D gene is TRBD1 (6 bases). The germline V and J ends were trimmed by 0 bases and 2 bases, with 21 bases remaining between them. The CDR3 loop spans 19 amino acids. The germline gives CDR1 SGHDN, CDR2 FVKESK. The chain's CDR3 is CASSQDPWVGGLHTDTQYF. DNA of the CDR3: TGTGCCAGCAGCCAAGATCCGTGGGTTGGGGGCCTCCACACAGATACGCAGTATTTT.

The chain employs TRBV30 and TRBJ2-1; perhaps TRBD2 as D (6 bases). This CDR3 is built from 15 residues. Deletions cut 4 bases from V and 5 bases from J, with 18 bases between. The V gene's germline CDR1 is GTSNPN and CDR2 SVGIG (reference sequence). The CDR3 loop reads CAWTGSLASNNEQFF. The CDR3 region has the DNA TGTGCCTGGACGGGGTCCCTAGCGAGTAACAATGAGCAGTTCTTC.

This clonotype was found many times. The chain recombines TRBV10-3 with TRBJ2-2; D is ambiguous. V lost 0 bases, J lost 6 bases, and 2 bases lay in between. The V gene's germline CDR1 is ENHRY and CDR2 SYGVKD. The CDR3 sequence is 12 residues long. CDR3 DNA sequence: TGTGCCATCAGTGAGTCGCCCGGGGAGCTGTTTTTT. It codes for CAISESPGELFF.

This clonotype was detected a few times. The genes are TRBV7-8 and TRBJ1-1; D is possibly TRBD1 (5 bases). This CDR3 spans 13 amino acids. Per the germline V gene, CDR1 is SGHVS and CDR2 is FQNEAQ. The V gene lost 7 bases and the J gene lost 4 bases, with 13 bases spanning the gap. The CDR3 region is CASTRTGTTEAFF. CDR3 nucleotides: TGTGCCAGCACCCGAACAGGTACCACTGAAGCTTTCTTT.

This clonotype came up a few times. The chain joins TRBV6-1 to TRBJ2-5, with 8 nucleotides matching TRBD1. The CDR3 totals 17 residues. V shed 6 bases, J shed 1 base, and the junction held 13 bases outside the gene matches. The V gene's germline CDR1 is MNHNS and CDR2 SASEGT. CDR3 residues: CASSATLDRVTQETQYF. CDR3 sequence (DNA): TGTGCCAGCAGCGCGACCCTGGACAGGGTCACCCAAGAGACCCAGTACTTC.

The chain combines TRBV12-3 or TRBV12-4 with TRBJ2-7; D unclear. The CDR3 totals 16 residues. Trimming left V 5 bases short and J 0 bases short, with 17 bases between. The CDR3 nucleotides are TGTGCCAGCAGTACACGACGGATGATAGACTCCTACGAGCAGTACTTC. Translation: CASSTRRMIDSYEQYF.

This clonotype was detected many times. This chain joins TRBV6-4 and TRBJ2-6; 7 positions match TRBD1. The CDR3 has 18 residues. Germline trimming cut 4 bases from V and 0 bases from J; bases unmatched to any gene: 9. CDR1 and CDR2 from the germline V gene are MRHNA and SNTAGT. DNA of the CDR3: TGTGCCAGCAGTGCCTGGGGACAGTCCTACTCTGGGGCCAACGTCCTGACTTTC. As protein: CASSAWGQSYSGANVLTF.

This chain links TRBV24-1 with TRBJ2-1; 7 positions match TRBD1. The CDR3 loop spans 12 amino acids. V was pared by 9 bases and J by 8 bases, with 6 bases of the junction left unmatched. Per germline, CDR1 KGHDR and CDR2 SFDVKD. DNA for the CDR3: TGTGCCACCGCAAACAGGGGTCATGAGCAGTTCTTC. Encoded protein: CATANRGHEQFF.

Many counts were recorded for this clonotype. The chain uses TRBV12-3 or TRBV12-4 and TRBJ2-1; 9 bases match TRBD2. There are 14 residues in the CDR3. J gave up 5 bases and V 5 bases, and 4 bases lay outside the gene matches. Written as DNA, the CDR3 is TGTGCCAGCAGTCCGGGACTAGCAAACAATGAGCAGTTCTTC. It codes for CASSPGLANNEQFF.

This clonotype has a count of ten or more. V and J are TRBV7-3 and TRBJ2-1, with D possibly TRBD1 on 6 matching bases. The CDR3 has 13 amino acids. The V end lost 6 bases, the J end lost 8 bases, and 14 bases lay between the germline ends. Looked up from germline, CDR1 is SGHTA and CDR2 is FQGTGA. The CDR3 DNA is TGTGCCAGCAGTGAAGCGACAGGATATGAGCAGTTCTTC. Translation gives CASSEATGYEQFF.

The chain combines TRBV2 with TRBJ2-5; TRBD1 matches 8 bases. Germline-derived CDR1 and CDR2 are SNHLY and FYNNEI. Trimming removed 10 bases from V and 5 bases from J; junction bases left unmatched: 12. This CDR3 is 14 amino acids long. The CDR3 sequence is CATHLDRAGETQYF. CDR3 nucleotide sequence: TGTGCCACCCACCTGGACAGGGCGGGCGAGACCCAGTACTTC. Full variable domain (outside the CDR3, taken from reference TRBV2 and TRBJ2-5): EPEVTQTPSHQVTQMGQEVILRCVPISNHLYFYWYRQILGQKVEFLVSFYNNEISEKSEIFDDQFSVERPDGSNFTLKIRSTKLEDSAMYFCATHLDRAGETQYFGPGTRLLVL.